Listed below are T cell receptor beta chains from one sample, sequenced in a study of PD-1 blockade in classical Hodgkin lymphoma. Data came from immunoSEQ multiplex PCR; TCRdb stores just in-frame clones and leaves some out. In the table there are some 41,000 clones, approximately 72% of which are singletons. The sample here was peripheral blood mononuclear cells (PBMCs), taken before the second cycle of nivolumab. All receptors derive from a human donor with classical Hodgkin lymphoma. The conserved cysteine and the conserved F or W are not part of the CDR3 here. Size values are once, few and many counts, or a class for expanded clones, and some rows have none.

size,V,J,CDR3
few,TRBV5-4,TRBJ1-1,ASRAGDTYTEAF
few,TRBV6-6,TRBJ2-7,ASSWGPENHEQY
.,TRBV10-1,TRBJ2-7,AHLAPRNWEQY
.,TRBV7-2,TRBJ1-5,ASSLAGAWGDSNQPQH
.,TRBV7-3,TRBJ1-2,ASSPDGNGYT
.,TRBV5-1,TRBJ1-6,ASSFSGQGSSPLH
.,TRBV6-5,TRBJ1-2,ASSPGGSPGYT
.,TRBV10-3,TRBJ2-3,AISESGNTDTQY
.,TRBV6-5,TRBJ2-1,ASSYSGDYVYNEQF
few,TRBV5-4,TRBJ2-7,ASSLWTGTRYEQY
.,TRBV7-5,TRBJ2-3,ARSLLLAGGSTQY
.,TRBV27,TRBJ1-2,ASSLRVPWTRGGYT
.,TRBV30,TRBJ1-5,AWSGQGKQPQH
medium-sized,TRBV27,TRBJ2-3,ASSINPTGVSGTGTDTQY
.,TRBV5-1,TRBJ2-1,ASSLLQPGEQF
.,TRBV30,TRBJ2-2,AWSALLPTGELF
.,TRBV7-8,TRBJ2-7,ASSGGREHYEQY
.,TRBV2,TRBJ1-4,ASSVGTGRGEKLF
.,TRBV30,TRBJ1-1,AWTRDRPKQKI
.,TRBV11-2,TRBJ2-3,ASSLQGITDTQY
medium-sized,TRBV9,TRBJ1-2,ASSVPWDSSRSGYT
.,TRBV7-2,TRBJ2-3,ASSASGTGTDTQY
.,TRBV28,TRBJ2-7,ASSLWSETLTYEQY
.,TRBV7-9,TRBJ2-5,ASSARDRGRQETQY
.,TRBV5-5,TRBJ1-1,ASSSPPRGMNTEAF
once,TRBV7-2,.,ASSSGTGGEQY
.,TRBV14,TRBJ1-2,ASSQVEFSNYGYT
.,TRBV11-2,TRBJ2-1,ASSKGQGPYNEQF
.,TRBV4-3,TRBJ2-1,ASSTSGGPVGEQF
.,TRBV7-8,TRBJ1-1,ASSPRMELNTEAF
few,TRBV7-9,TRBJ2-1,ASSTTAGRNLQF
.,TRBV5-5,TRBJ2-7,ASSLNRGLAAVYEQY
once,TRBV27,TRBJ1-5,ASSIRDGNQPQH
once,TRBV4-1,TRBJ1-2,ASSNSGTGVFGYT